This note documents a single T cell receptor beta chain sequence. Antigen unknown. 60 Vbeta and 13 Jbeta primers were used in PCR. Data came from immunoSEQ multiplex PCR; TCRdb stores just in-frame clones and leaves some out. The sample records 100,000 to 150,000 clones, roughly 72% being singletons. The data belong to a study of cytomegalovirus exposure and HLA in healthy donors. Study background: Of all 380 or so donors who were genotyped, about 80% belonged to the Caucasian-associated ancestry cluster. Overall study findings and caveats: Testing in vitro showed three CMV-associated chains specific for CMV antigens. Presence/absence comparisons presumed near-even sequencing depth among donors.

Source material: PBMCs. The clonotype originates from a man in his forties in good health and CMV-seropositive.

CDR3 loop: CASSLRMERSGANVLTF. In nucleotides, the CDR3 is TGCGCCAGCAGCCTCCGCATGGAGCGCTCTGGGGCCAACGTCCTGACTTTC. The chain is built from TRBV4-3 and TRBJ2-6, with D unclear. CDR1 is LGHNA, CDR2 YSLEER, per germline. CDR3 length: 17 residues. V lost 4 bases to trimming and J lost 0 bases, with 13 bases between them.